One sample yielded the 18 T cell receptor beta chains listed below, sequenced in a study of blood T cells in healthy people across ages. The second PCR ran about 6 to 11 cycles with a sample-barcoded 5' primer and J-beta primers. TCRdb analysed the 5' RACE reads with MiXCR anew, one entry per CDR3 protein. The top ten hold roughly 14% of the sample, which has about 640,000 distinct CDR3 sequences, approximately 30% seen once. The sequenced material came from blood. These receptors were collected from a woman older than 75 in good health.

The V gene is TRBV5-1, the J gene TRBJ2-5, with 9 nucleotides matching TRBD1. Trimming at V came to 0 bases and at J to 6 bases, leaving 6 bases not matched to a gene. Germline CDR1 is SGHRS and CDR2 is YFSETQ. The CDR3 covers 15 residues. The CDR3 here is CASSLVADRGQTQYF. CDR3 in DNA: TGCGCCAGCAGCTTGGTTGCGGACAGGGGACAGACCCAGTACTTC. Full variable domain (missing parts from reference TRBV5-1 and TRBJ2-5): KAGVTQTPRYLIKTRGQQVTLSCSPISGHRSVSWYQQTPGQGLQFLFEYFSETQRNKGNFPGRFSGRQFSNSRSEMNVSTLELGDSALYLCASSLVADRGQTQYFGPGTRLLVL.

This clonotype was recorded at least ten times. This chain links TRBV6-2 or TRBV6-3 with TRBJ2-7, with TRBD1 matching over 8 bases. In germline, CDR1 is MNHEY, CDR2 SVGEGT. The CDR3 consists of 16 residues. The V segment lost 0 bases and the J segment 5 bases; nucleotides outside the gene matches: 9. The DNA for the CDR3 is TGTGCCAGCAGTTACTCGTGGGCAGGGGGCAAGGACGAGCAGTACTTC. The encoded protein is CASSYSWAGGKDEQYF.

CDR3 nucleotide sequence: TGTGCCAGCAGTTTAATGACAGGTACGAACACTGAAGCTTTCTTT. The encoded protein is CASSLMTGTNTEAFF. The rearrangement links TRBV6-1 to TRBJ1-1, with D perhaps matching TRBD1 (6 bases). Per the germline V gene, CDR1 is MNHNS and CDR2 is SASEGT. The CDR3 runs 15 residues. V was trimmed by 5 bases and J by 1 base, leaving 14 bases between them.

This clonotype has at least ten counts. The J gene is TRBJ2-1, the V gene TRBV14; TRBD2 aligns across 10 bases. The CDR3 length is 15 residues. The J segment lost 6 bases and the V segment lost 5 bases, leaving 7 bases of the junction unmatched. The germline gives CDR1 SGHDN, CDR2 FVKESK. The CDR3 DNA sequence: TGTGCCAGCAGCTGGCGGGCTAGCGGGGGCAATGAGCAGTTCTTC. Protein: CASSWRASGGNEQFF. The full variable domain, in which reference TRBV14 and TRBJ2-1 provide the parts outside the CDR3, is EAGVTQFPSHSVIEKGQTVTLRCDPISGHDNLYWYRRVMGKEIKFLLHFVKESKQDESGMPNNRFLAERTGGTYSTLKVQPAELEDSGVYFCASSWRASGGNEQFFGPGTRLTVL.

This clonotype was seen repeatedly, ten times or more. The CDR3: CASSQGLATSGAFF. For the CDR3, the DNA is TGTGCCAGCAGCCAAGGACTGGCGACCAGTGGGGCTTTCTTT. This rearrangement joins TRBV4-2 to TRBJ1-1; no clear D. This CDR3 contains 14 residues. Germline lookup yields CDR1 LGHNA and CDR2 YNFKEQ. Trimming shortened V by 1 base and J by 11 bases, and 17 bases separated the two germline ends.

The gene calls are TRBV7-8 and TRBJ2-6; no reliable D call. V was cut by 5 bases and J by 2 bases, with 10 bases left in between. CDR3 size: 15 residues. Germline CDR1 SGHVS, CDR2 FQNEAQ. The CDR3 bases are TGTGCCAGCAGCCGGAAGACGACTGGGGCCAACGTCCTGACTTTC. Its protein product is CASSRKTTGANVLTF.

This clonotype occurred many times. The rearrangement uses TRBV6-1 and TRBJ1-2; 11 bases agree with TRBD1. The CDR3 contains 15 residues. V trimming: 5 bases; J trimming: 4 bases; junction bases outside the gene matches: 6. The V gene's germline CDR1 is MNHNS and CDR2 SASEGT. The CDR3 sequence is CASSSGTGGPYGYTF. CDR3 DNA: TGTGCCAGCAGTAGCGGGACAGGGGGTCCCTATGGCTACACCTTC.

V usage is TRBV25-1 and J usage is TRBJ2-4; possibly TRBD2 for D (5 bases). The J call is doubtful: the DNA matches TRBJ2-7 better. The germline V gene has CDR1 MGHDK and CDR2 SYGVNS. This CDR3 comprises 15 residues. DNA for the CDR3: TGTGCCAGCAGTACGGGGTCTACCGATCCCTACGAGCAGTACTTC. Amino acids: CASSTGSTDPYEQYF.

This clonotype showed up many times. The V gene is TRBV9, the J gene TRBJ2-1, with D possibly matching TRBD2 (7 bases). CDR1 is SGDLS, CDR2 YYNGEE, per germline. Trimming shortened V by 0 bases and J by 5 bases, and 12 bases separated the two germline ends. There are 15 residues in the CDR3. The CDR3 bases are TGTGCCAGCAGCGTAGCGGGGGGCTCTGACAATGAGCAGTTCTTC. It codes for CASSVAGGSDNEQFF. Based on the CDR3 plus reference TRBV9 and TRBJ2-1, the full variable domain is DSGVTQTPKHLITATGQRVTLRCSPRSGDLSVYWYQQSLDQGLQFLIQYYNGEERAKGNILERFSAQQFPDLHSELNLSSLELGDSALYFCASSVAGGSDNEQFFGPGTRLTVL.

The rearrangement links TRBV4-3 to TRBJ1-6; D is unclear. The CDR3 is 20 amino acids. The V end lost 2 bases, the J end lost 0 bases, and 20 bases lay between the germline ends. Per germline, CDR1 LGHNA and CDR2 YSLEER. For the CDR3, the DNA is TGCGCCAGCAGCCAACTCCCCACTGACGGAAGGAGCTCCTATAATTCACCCCTCCACTTT. The encoded protein is CASSQLPTDGRSSYNSPLHF.

Note on this clonotype: Possible read error: a much larger clone is one base away. The genes are TRBV20-1 and TRBJ2-7, with 11 nucleotides matching TRBD2. Germline CDR1 and CDR2: DFQATT and SNEGSKA (reference sequence). The CDR3 spans 13 residues. The ends lost 4 bases at V and 7 bases at J; junction bases unmatched: 6. The CDR3 spells CSATSGGSNEQYF. The DNA of the CDR3 is TGCAGTGCTACTAGCGGGGGGAGCAATGAGCAGTACTTC.

This clonotype appeared a few times. The chain is built from TRBV30 and TRBJ1-2, with D maybe TRBD1 (5 bases). V lost 5 bases to trimming and J lost 3 bases, with 16 bases between them. From germline, CDR1 is GTSNPN and CDR2 SVGIG (reference sequence). The CDR3 extends over 14 amino acids. The CDR3 DNA reads as TGTGCCTGGCTGTGGGGGGGATCGGACTATGGCTACACCTTC. As protein: CAWLWGGSDYGYTF.

V and J are TRBV4-2 and TRBJ1-5; 7 nucleotides agree with TRBD1. The CDR3 sequence is 14 residues long. J gave up 7 bases and V 2 bases, and 5 bases lay outside the gene matches. Germline CDR1 and CDR2: LGHNA and YNFKEQ. The CDR3 reads CASSQYTGEQPQHF. The CDR3 region has the DNA TGTGCCAGCAGCCAATATACAGGGGAACAGCCCCAGCATTTT.

This clonotype was picked up many times. V gene TRBV20-1 combines with J gene TRBJ2-3; no clear D. The ends were cut back, 5 bases at V and 4 bases at J, with 7 bases in the middle. The CDR3 covers 11 residues. In germline, CDR1 is DFQATT, CDR2 SNEGSKA (reference sequence). The CDR3 nucleotides are TGCAGTGCTCCCCTGGCAGATACGCAGTATTTT. Its translation is CSAPLADTQYF.

This clonotype occurred a few times. This chain uses TRBV7-9 with TRBJ1-2; D call uncertain. V was cut by 5 bases and J by 7 bases, with 20 bases left in between. The CDR3 has 15 residues. The germline V gene encodes CDR1 SEHNR and CDR2 FQNEAQ (reference sequence). The CDR3 loop reads CASSPGWEAGGGYTF. CDR3 DNA: TGTGCCAGCAGCCCTGGTTGGGAGGCCGGTGGTGGCTACACCTTC.

This chain connects TRBV7-2 to TRBJ2-1, with TRBD1 identical over 9 bases. The ends lost 1 base at V and 7 bases at J; junction bases unmatched: 5. Per germline, CDR1 SGHTA and CDR2 FQGNSA. The CDR3 contains 15 residues. In DNA form, the CDR3 reads TGTGCCAGCAGCTTAGGAGGGACAGGGCAGAATGAGCAGTTCTTC. Its protein product is CASSLGGTGQNEQFF.

Remarks on this clonotype: This may stem from a read error, because a much larger clone lies one nucleotide away. The J gene is TRBJ2-1, the V gene TRBV6-5, with TRBD2 identical over 9 bases. This CDR3 comprises 16 residues. With 1 base clipped from V and 6 bases from J, the junction kept 7 bases outside the gene matches. Germline values: CDR1 MNHEY, CDR2 SVGAGI. The CDR3 sequence: CASSYCGGGVSNEQFF. The CDR3 region has the DNA TGTGCCAGCAGTTACTGCGGCGGGGGGGTAAGCAATGAGCAGTTCTTC.

To note about this clonotype: Possible read error: a much larger clone is one base away. CDR3 bases: TGTGCCAGCAGCGTCGGCTCTAGCGGCCACGAGCCGTACTTC. Protein: CASSVGSSGHEPYF. V and J are TRBV9 and TRBJ2-7, with 7 bases fitting TRBD2. The CDR3 sequence is 14 residues long. Germline assignment: CDR1 SGDLS and CDR2 YYNGEE.